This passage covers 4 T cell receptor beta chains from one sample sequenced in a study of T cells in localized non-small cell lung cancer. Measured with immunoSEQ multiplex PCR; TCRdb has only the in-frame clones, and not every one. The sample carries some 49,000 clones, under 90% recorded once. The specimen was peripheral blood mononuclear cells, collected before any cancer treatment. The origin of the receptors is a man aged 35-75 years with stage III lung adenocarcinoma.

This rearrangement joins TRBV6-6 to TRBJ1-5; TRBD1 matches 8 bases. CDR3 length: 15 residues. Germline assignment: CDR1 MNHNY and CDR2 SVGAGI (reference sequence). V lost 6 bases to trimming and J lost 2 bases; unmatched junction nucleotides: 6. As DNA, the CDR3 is TGTGCCAGCAGGGGTGGGACAGGCCGCAATCAGCCCCAGCATTTT. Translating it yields CASRGGTGRNQPQHF.

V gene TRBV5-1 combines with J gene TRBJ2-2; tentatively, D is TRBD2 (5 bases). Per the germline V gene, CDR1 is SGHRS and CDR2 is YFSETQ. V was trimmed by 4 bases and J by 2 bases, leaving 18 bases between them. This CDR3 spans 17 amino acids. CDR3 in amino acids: CASSPRPRDPNTGELFF. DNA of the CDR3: TGCGCCAGCAGCCCCCGCCCGAGGGATCCTAACACCGGGGAGCTGTTTTTT.

In DNA form, the CDR3 reads TGTGCCAGCTCCCGAACGTCTGCAACTAATGAAAAACTGTTTTTT. It codes for CASSRTSATNEKLFF. This chain links TRBV18 with TRBJ1-4, with D hard to call. The ends were cut back, 6 bases at V and 0 bases at J, with 11 bases in the middle. From germline, CDR1 is KGHSH and CDR2 LQKENI. CDR3 length: 15 amino acids.

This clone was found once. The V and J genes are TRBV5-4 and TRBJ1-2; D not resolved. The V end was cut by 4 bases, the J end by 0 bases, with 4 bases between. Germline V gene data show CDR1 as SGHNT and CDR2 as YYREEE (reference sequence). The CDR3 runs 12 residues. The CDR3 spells CASSTTNYGYTF. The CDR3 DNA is TGTGCCAGCAGCACGACTAACTATGGCTACACCTTC. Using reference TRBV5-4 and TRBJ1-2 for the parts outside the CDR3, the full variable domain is ETGVTQSPTHLIKTRGQQVTLRCSSQSGHNTVSWYQQALGQGPQFIFQYYREEENGRGNFPPRFSGLQFPNYSSELNVNALELDDSALYLCASSTTNYGYTFGSGTRLTVV.